Listed below are T cell receptor beta chains from one sample, sequenced in a study of T cells in Graves' hyperthyroidism and ophthalmopathy. Each CDR3 protein gets one entry after TCRdb re-called the multiplex PCR reads with MiXCR. This table holds more than 500,000 distinct CDR3 sequences, roughly 15% found once. The sequenced material came from blood. Source of these receptors: a woman aged 25 to 39 with Graves' ophthalmopathy. The CDR3 runs from the conserved cysteine through the conserved F or W. The D gene is left open where the match is weak. Size values are once, few and many counts, or a class for expanded clones, and some rows have none.

J gene,D gene,V gene,clone size,CDR3 DNA,CDR3 protein
TRBJ2-3,NA,TRBV5-4,many,TGTGCCAGCAGCTTGTCAGGGGCGAGGACAGATACGCAGTATTTT,CASSLSGARTDTQYF
TRBJ2-7,TRBD1,TRBV6-1,many,TGTGCCAGCAGTATGGGACAGGTCTACGAGCAGTACTTC,CASSMGQVYEQYF
TRBJ1-5,TRBD1,TRBV20-1,few,TGCAGTGCAAAGAGTCCCGGGACAGAGAATCAGCCCCAGCATTTT,CSAKSPGTENQPQHF
TRBJ1-6,TRBD1,TRBV27,few,TGTGCCAGCAGTCGGTTAGTGGGGACAGGGGGCAGGTCACCCCTCCACTTT,CASSRLVGTGGRSPLHF
TRBJ2-7,NA,TRBV19,few,TGTGCCAGTAGTATAAGACGATCGGGCCTCTACGAGCAGTACTTC,CASSIRRSGLYEQYF
TRBJ2-2,NA,TRBV15,few,TGTGCCACCAGCAGAGCACAGGGAGGCCTGTTTTTT,CATSRAQGGLFF
TRBJ1-4,NA,TRBV28,few,TGTGCCAGCAGCACAGTCCGGGCCTTAAATGAAAAACTGTTTTTT,CASSTVRALNEKLFF
TRBJ2-1,TRBD2,TRBV6-1,NA,TGTGCCAGCAGTTTAGCGGGAGACTTCTCCTACAATGAGCAGTTCTTC,CASSLAGDFSYNEQFF
TRBJ2-5,NA,TRBV12-3/TRBV12-4,many,TGTGCCAGCGGACCCGGGGACACCAATGTGGAGACCCAGTACTTC,CASGPGDTNVETQYF
TRBJ2-3,NA,TRBV7-2,many,TGTGCCAGCAACAGTGCCGGGTATACGCAGTATTTT,CASNSAGYTQYF
TRBJ2-7,NA,TRBV5-5,many,TGTGCCAGCAGTTTTAGCGGCCCTCCCTACGAGCAGTACTTC,CASSFSGPPYEQYF
TRBJ1-5,TRBD1,TRBV20-1,NA,TGCAGTGTCTGGGGAGGGACAGGGATTCAGCCCCAGCATTTT,CSVWGGTGIQPQHF
TRBJ2-7,TRBD2,TRBV30,many,TGTGCCTGGACCGGACTAGCGAGCTCCTACGAGCAGTACTTC,CAWTGLASSYEQYF
TRBJ2-7,TRBD2,TRBV7-2,many,TGTGCCAGCAGCCGGGAGACTAGCGGTTACGAGCAGTACTTC,CASSRETSGYEQYF
TRBJ2-3,TRBD1,TRBV27,many,TGTGCCAGCAGCCCGGAATTGACAGGGGTAGGCACAGATACGCAGTATTTT,CASSPELTGVGTDTQYF
TRBJ2-2,NA,TRBV5-6,few,TGTGCCAGCAGCTTGGCCGCGCCCGGGGAGCTGTTTTTT,CASSLAAPGELFF
TRBJ2-1,TRBD1,TRBV20-1,many,TGCAGTGCCCGCGGACAGGGCGCTTCCTACAATGAGCAGTTCTTC,CSARGQGASYNEQFF
TRBJ2-3,NA,TRBV19,few,TGTGCCAGTAGTATGGTTTACAGAACGAGCACAGATACGCAGTATTTT,CASSMVYRTSTDTQYF
TRBJ1-5,NA,TRBV4-1,few,TGCGCCAGCAGCCAACCTTTGGATCAGCCCCAGCATTTT,CASSQPLDQPQHF
TRBJ2-7,NA,TRBV3-1,many,TGTGCCAGCAGCGGACTTGGGGACCGTTCGGAGCAGTACTTC,CASSGLGDRSEQYF
TRBJ2-1,TRBD2,TRBV11-3,NA,TGTGCCAGCAGCTTAGTATTAGCGGGAGGTAACGATGAGCAGTTCTTC,CASSLVLAGGNDEQFF
TRBJ1-1,NA,TRBV20-1,many,TGCAGTGCTAGATACAGGTGGGGGACTGAAGCTTTCTTT,CSARYRWGTEAFF
TRBJ2-6,NA,TRBV29-1,NA,TGCAGCGGTAGAACCTCTGGGGCCAACGTCCTGACTTTC,CSGRTSGANVLTF
TRBJ1-4,NA,TRBV5-6,NA,TGTGCCAGCAGCTTTTACACCGCAACTAATGAAAAACTGTTTTTT,CASSFYTATNEKLFF
TRBJ2-1,NA,TRBV10-3,NA,TGTGCCATCAGTGAGTCCCGGGACGGATCCTACAATGAGCAGTTCTTC,CAISESRDGSYNEQFF
TRBJ2-7,TRBD1,TRBV19,NA,TGTGCCAGTAGTATAGATGCTCAGGGGGCCGGCTACGAGCAGTACTTC,CASSIDAQGAGYEQYF
TRBJ2-5,NA,TRBV24-1,many,TGTGCCACCAGTCGATGGGACGGAGAGACCCAGTACTTC,CATSRWDGETQYF
TRBJ1-2,NA,TRBV12-3/TRBV12-4,many,TGTGCCAGCAGTTTCTCGGCTAACTATGGCTACACCTTC,CASSFSANYGYTF
TRBJ2-7,NA,TRBV24-1,many,TGTGCCACCAGTGACCCACAACAGGGTGCCGAGCAGTACTTC,CATSDPQQGAEQYF
TRBJ2-5,NA,TRBV7-9,NA,TGTGCCAGCAGTTACCAGGGAAAAGTCGTAGGAGAGACCCAGTACTTC,CASSYQGKVVGETQYF
TRBJ2-7,NA,TRBV9,many,TGTGCCAGCAGTGTGGGAGGATCCTACGAGCAGTACTTC,CASSVGGSYEQYF
TRBJ2-3,TRBD1,TRBV6-6,NA,TGTGCCAGCAGTTACGACCTGACAGGGGGATTGGATACGCAGTATTTT,CASSYDLTGGLDTQYF
TRBJ1-5,NA,TRBV7-2,many,TGTGCCAGCAGCTTAAGGGCAGGTCAAAATCAGCCCCAGCATTTT,CASSLRAGQNQPQHF
TRBJ2-3,TRBD2,TRBV20-1,many,TGCAGTGCTAGATTAACTAGCGGGCGGGATACGCAGTATTTT,CSARLTSGRDTQYF
TRBJ1-4,NA,TRBV3-1,few,TGTGCCAGCAGCCAACAGGGCCAAATCCTGTTTTTT,CASSQQGQILFF
TRBJ2-7,TRBD2,TRBV6-5,many,TGTGCCAGCAGTTACGGGCGAGCGGGAGAATCCTACGAGCAGTACTTC,CASSYGRAGESYEQYF